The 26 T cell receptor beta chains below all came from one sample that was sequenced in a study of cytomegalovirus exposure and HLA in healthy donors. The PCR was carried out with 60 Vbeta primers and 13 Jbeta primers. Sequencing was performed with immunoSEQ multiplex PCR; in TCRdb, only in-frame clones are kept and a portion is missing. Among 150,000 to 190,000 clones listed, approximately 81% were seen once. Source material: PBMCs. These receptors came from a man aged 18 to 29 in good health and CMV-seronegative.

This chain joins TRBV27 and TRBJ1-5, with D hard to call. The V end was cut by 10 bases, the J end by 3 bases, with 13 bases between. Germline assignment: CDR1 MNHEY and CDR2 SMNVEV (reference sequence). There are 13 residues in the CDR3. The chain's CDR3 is CATGSLFNQPQHF. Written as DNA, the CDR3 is TGTGCCACCGGCTCACTATTCAATCAGCCCCAGCATTTT.

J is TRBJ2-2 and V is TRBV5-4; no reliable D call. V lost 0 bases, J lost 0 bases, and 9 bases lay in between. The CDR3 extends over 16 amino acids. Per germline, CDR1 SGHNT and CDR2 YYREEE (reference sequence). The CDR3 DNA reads TGTGCCAGCAGCTTGGCAGTTCCCACGAACACCGGGGAGCTGTTTTTT. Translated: CASSLAVPTNTGELFF.

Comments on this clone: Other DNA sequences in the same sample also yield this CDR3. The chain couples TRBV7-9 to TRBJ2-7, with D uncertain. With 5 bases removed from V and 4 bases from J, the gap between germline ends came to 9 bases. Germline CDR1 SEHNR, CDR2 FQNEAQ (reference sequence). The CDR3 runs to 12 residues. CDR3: CASSPGSYEQYF. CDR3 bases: TGTGCCAGCAGCCCCGGGTCGTACGAGCAGTACTTC. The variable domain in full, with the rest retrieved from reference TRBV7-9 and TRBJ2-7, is DTGVSQNPRHKITKRGQNVTFRCDPISEHNRLYWYRQTLGQGPEFLTYFQNEAQLEKSRLLSDRFSAERPKGSFSTLEIQRTEQGDSAMYLCASSPGSYEQYFGPGTRLTVT.

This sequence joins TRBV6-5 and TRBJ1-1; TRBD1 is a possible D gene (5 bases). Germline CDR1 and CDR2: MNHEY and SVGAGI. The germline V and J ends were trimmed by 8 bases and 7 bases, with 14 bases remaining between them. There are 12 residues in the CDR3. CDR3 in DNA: TGTGCCAGCCGGGAGGGGAGTGGTGAAGCTTTCTTT. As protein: CASREGSGEAFF.

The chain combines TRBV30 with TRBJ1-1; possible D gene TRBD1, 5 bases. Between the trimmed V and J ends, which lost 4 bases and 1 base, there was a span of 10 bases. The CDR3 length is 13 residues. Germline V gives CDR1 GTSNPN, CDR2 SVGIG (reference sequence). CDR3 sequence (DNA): TGTGCCTGGATCTGGGGGGGGAACACTGAAGCTTTCTTT. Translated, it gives CAWIWGGNTEAFF.

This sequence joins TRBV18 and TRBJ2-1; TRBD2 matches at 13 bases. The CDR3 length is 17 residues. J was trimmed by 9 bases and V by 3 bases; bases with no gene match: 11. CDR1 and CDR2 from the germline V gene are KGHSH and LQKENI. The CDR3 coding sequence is TGTGCCAGCTCACCCCCAGGACTAGCGGGAGAACGTAGTGAGCAGTTCTTC. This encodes CASSPPGLAGERSEQFF.

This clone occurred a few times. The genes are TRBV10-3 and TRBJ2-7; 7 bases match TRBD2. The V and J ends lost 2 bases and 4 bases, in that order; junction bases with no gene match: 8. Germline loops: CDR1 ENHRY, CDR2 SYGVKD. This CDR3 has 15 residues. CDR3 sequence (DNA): TGTGCCATCAGTGAGGGTGGCGGGAGTACGTACGAGCAGTACTTC. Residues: CAISEGGGSTYEQYF.

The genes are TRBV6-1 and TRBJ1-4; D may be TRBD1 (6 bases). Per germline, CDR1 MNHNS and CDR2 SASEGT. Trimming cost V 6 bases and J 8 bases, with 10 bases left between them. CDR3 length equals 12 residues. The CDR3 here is CASRGGREKLFF. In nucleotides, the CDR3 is TGTGCCAGCAGGGGGGGGCGAGAAAAACTGTTTTTT.

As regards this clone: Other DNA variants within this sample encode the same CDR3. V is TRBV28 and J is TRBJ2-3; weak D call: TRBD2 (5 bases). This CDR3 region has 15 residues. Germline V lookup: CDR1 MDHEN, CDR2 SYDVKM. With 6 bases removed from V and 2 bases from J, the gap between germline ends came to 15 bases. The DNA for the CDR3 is TGTGCCAGCAGCCCCCGGGGAGCCCTCACAGATACGCAGTATTTT. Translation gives CASSPRGALTDTQYF. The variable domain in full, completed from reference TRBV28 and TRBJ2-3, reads DVKVTQSSRYLVKRTGEKVFLECVQDMDHENMFWYRQDPGLGLRLIYFSYDVKMKEKGDIPEGYSVSREKKERFSLILESASTNQTSMYLCASSPRGALTDTQYFGPGTRLTVL.

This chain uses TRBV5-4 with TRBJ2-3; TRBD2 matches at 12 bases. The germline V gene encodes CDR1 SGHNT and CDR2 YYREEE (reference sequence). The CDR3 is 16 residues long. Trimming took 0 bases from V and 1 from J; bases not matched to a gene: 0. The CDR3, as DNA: TGTGCCAGCAGCTTGGGACTAGCGGGGGGCACAGATACGCAGTATTTT. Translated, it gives CASSLGLAGGTDTQYF.

The CDR3 region is CASSQRRAGTDTQYF. CDR3 in DNA: TGCGCCAGCAGCCAAAGGAGGGCGGGGACAGATACGCAGTATTTT. The chain uses TRBV4-3 and TRBJ2-3, with D possibly TRBD2 on 6 matching bases. Germline CDR1 is LGHNA and CDR2 is YSLEER. V was pared by 2 bases and J by 3 bases, with 12 bases between. CDR3 length: 15 amino acids.

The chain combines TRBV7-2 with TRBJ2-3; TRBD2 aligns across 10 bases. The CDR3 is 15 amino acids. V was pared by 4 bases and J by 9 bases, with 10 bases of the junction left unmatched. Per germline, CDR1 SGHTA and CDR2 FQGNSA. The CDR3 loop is CASSYTSGTPGTQYF. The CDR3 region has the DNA TGTGCCAGCAGCTACACTAGCGGGACACCGGGGACGCAGTATTTT.

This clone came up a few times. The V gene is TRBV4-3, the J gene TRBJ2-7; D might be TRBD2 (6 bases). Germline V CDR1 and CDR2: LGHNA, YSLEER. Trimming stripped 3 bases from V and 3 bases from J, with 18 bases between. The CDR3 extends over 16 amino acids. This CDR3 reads CASSQPNLGGGYEQYF. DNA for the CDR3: TGCGCCAGCAGCCAGCCCAACCTCGGGGGAGGCTACGAGCAGTACTTC.

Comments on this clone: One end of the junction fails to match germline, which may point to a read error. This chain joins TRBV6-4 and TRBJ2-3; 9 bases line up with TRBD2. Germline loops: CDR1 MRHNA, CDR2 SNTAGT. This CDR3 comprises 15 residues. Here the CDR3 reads CASSPSGTGADAQYF. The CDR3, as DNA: TGTGCCAGCAGTCCTAGCGGGACTGGGGCAGATGCGCAGTATTTT.

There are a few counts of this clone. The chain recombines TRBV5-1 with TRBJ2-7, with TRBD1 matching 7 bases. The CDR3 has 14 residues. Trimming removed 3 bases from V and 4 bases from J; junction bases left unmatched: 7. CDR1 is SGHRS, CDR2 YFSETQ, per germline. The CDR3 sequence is CASSSQGSRYEQYF. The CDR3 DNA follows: TGCGCCAGCAGCTCACAGGGGTCCAGGTACGAGCAGTACTTC.

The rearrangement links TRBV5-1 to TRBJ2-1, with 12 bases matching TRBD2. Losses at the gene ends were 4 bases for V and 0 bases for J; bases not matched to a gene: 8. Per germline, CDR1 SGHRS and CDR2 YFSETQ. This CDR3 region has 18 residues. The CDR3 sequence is CASSPGLAGRSSYNEQFF. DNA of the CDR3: TGCGCCAGCAGCCCGGGACTAGCGGGTCGAAGCTCCTACAATGAGCAGTTCTTC. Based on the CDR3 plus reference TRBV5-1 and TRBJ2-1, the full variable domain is KAGVTQTPRYLIKTRGQQVTLSCSPISGHRSVSWYQQTPGQGLQFLFEYFSETQRNKGNFPGRFSGRQFSNSRSEMNVSTLELGDSALYLCASSPGLAGRSSYNEQFFGPGTRLTVL.

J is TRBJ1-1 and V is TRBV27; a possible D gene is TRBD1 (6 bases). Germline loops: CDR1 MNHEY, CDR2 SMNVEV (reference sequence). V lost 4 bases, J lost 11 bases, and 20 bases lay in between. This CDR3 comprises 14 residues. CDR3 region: CASSSLNRALGAFF. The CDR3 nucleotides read TGTGCCAGCAGTTCATTAAACAGGGCTTTGGGCGCTTTCTTT.

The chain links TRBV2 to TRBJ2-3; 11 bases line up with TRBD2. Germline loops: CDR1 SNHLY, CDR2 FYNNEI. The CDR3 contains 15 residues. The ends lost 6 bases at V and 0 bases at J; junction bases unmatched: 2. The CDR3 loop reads CASRRTSGSTDTQYF. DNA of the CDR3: TGTGCCAGCAGGAGGACTAGCGGGAGCACAGATACGCAGTATTTT.

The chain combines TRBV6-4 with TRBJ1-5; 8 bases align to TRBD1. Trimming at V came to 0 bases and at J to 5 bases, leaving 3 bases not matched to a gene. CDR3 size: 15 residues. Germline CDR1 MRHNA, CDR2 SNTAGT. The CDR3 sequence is CASSDSQGEDQPQHF. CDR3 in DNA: TGTGCCAGCAGTGACTCACAGGGGGAGGATCAGCCCCAGCATTTT.

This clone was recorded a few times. CDR3 sequence: CASSLSWTSGSAQETQYF. The CDR3, as DNA: TGTGCCAGCAGTTTATCTTGGACTAGCGGGAGCGCCCAAGAGACCCAGTACTTC. The genes are TRBV27 and TRBJ2-5; TRBD2 aligns across 13 bases. The V gene's germline CDR1 is MNHEY and CDR2 SMNVEV (reference sequence). This CDR3 region has 18 residues. The V and J ends lost 0 bases and 1 base, in that order; junction bases with no gene match: 5.

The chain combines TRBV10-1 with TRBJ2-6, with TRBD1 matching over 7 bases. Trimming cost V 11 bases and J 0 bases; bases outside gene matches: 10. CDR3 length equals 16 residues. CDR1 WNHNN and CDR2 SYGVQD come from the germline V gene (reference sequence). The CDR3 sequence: CAVRGRATSGANVLTF. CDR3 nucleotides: TGCGCCGTTAGGGGGCGGGCTACCTCTGGGGCCAACGTCCTGACTTTC.

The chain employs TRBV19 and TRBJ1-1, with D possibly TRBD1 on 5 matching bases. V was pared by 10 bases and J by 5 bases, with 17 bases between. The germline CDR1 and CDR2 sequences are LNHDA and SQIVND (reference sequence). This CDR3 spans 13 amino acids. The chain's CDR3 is CATTWRGGTEAFF. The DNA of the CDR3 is TGTGCCACCACTTGGAGGGGTGGGACTGAAGCTTTCTTT.

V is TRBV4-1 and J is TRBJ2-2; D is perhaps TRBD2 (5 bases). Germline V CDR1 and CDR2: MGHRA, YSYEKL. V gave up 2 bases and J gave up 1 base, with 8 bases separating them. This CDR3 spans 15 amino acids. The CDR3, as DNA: TGCGCCAGCAGCCAAAGCGGAAAGAACACCGGGGAGCTGTTTTTT. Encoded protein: CASSQSGKNTGELFF.

The CDR3 region has the DNA TGTGCCAGCAGTTCCGGGACTTTGACCGGGGAGCTGTTTTTT. It codes for CASSSGTLTGELFF. The chain is built from TRBV6-6 and TRBJ2-2, with D possibly being TRBD2 (6 bases). CDR1 MNHNY and CDR2 SVGAGI come from the germline V gene (reference sequence). CDR3 length: 14 residues. Trimming stripped 4 bases from V and 5 bases from J, with 11 bases between.

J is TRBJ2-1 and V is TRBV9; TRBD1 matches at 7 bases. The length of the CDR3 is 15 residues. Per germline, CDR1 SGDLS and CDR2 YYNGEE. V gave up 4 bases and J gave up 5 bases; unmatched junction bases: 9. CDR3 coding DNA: TGTGCCAGCAGCTACGGGACAGTGTATGACAATGAGCAGTTCTTC. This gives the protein CASSYGTVYDNEQFF.

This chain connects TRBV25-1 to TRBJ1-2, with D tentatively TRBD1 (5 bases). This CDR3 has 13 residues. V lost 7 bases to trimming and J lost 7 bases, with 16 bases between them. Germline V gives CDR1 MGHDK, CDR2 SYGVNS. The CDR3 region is CASNGQGLGGYTF. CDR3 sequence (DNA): TGTGCCAGCAATGGGCAGGGACTAGGTGGCTACACCTTC.